The source of this TCR beta chain is a study of CD8 T cells in Susac syndrome. Study-level findings and limits: The TCR sequencing and HLA analysis in the study involved a relatively small number of individuals, as the study acknowledged.

When the RNA was reverse transcribed, random hexamers were used with an input of roughly 0.45 to 1 ug. TCRdb processed the immunoSEQ multiplex PCR reads anew with MiXCR; each CDR3 protein has one entry. The sample lists 330,000 or so distinct CDR3 sequences; over 75% were seen once. This clonotype was counted once. Its matching antigen is unknown. Trimming removed 4 bases from V and 1 base from J, with 10 bases in between. The CDR3 is 14 amino acids. Sequencing of TCR beta was undertaken in CD8+ and CD4+ T cells derived from blood. Sequencing was done on a sample of CD8+ T cells from PBMCs. The source of this sequence is a human donor with multiple sclerosis. The rearrangement joins TRBV12-3 or TRBV12-4 to TRBJ1-1; D is possibly TRBD1 (5 bases). CDR3 in amino acids: CASSYAGPNTEAFF. CDR3 DNA sequence: TGTGCCAGCAGTTATGCGGGGCCGAACACTGAAGCTTTCTTT.